Each of the 2 T cell receptor beta chains below was sequenced from the same sample in a study of technical replicates of blood from a few donors. TCRdb's table, derived via immunoSEQ multiplex PCR, lists solely in-frame clones and lacks some. The sample carries some 75,000 clones, 96% recorded once. Source material: T cells isolated from PBMCs. The receptors were gathered from a human donor in good health.

The chain's CDR3 is CSVSQGVGSYNEQFF. The CDR3 DNA sequence: TGCAGCGTTTCTCAGGGGGTCGGTTCCTACAATGAGCAGTTCTTC. This chain joins TRBV29-1 and TRBJ2-1, with 7 bases aligning to TRBD1. The germline V gene encodes CDR1 SQVTM and CDR2 ANQGSEA. V lost 5 bases and J lost 1; bases outside the gene matches: 8. This CDR3 is 15 amino acids long.

The chain joins TRBV19 to TRBJ1-2; TRBD1 might be the D (6 bases). V lost 4 bases to trimming and J lost 3 bases, with 18 bases between them. CDR3 length: 16 residues. CDR1 LNHDA and CDR2 SQIVND come from the germline V gene (reference sequence). CDR3 DNA sequence: TGTGCCAGTAGTACTCGAGTGAGGGAGGGGGACTATGGCTACACCTTC. Translation: CASSTRVREGDYGYTF.